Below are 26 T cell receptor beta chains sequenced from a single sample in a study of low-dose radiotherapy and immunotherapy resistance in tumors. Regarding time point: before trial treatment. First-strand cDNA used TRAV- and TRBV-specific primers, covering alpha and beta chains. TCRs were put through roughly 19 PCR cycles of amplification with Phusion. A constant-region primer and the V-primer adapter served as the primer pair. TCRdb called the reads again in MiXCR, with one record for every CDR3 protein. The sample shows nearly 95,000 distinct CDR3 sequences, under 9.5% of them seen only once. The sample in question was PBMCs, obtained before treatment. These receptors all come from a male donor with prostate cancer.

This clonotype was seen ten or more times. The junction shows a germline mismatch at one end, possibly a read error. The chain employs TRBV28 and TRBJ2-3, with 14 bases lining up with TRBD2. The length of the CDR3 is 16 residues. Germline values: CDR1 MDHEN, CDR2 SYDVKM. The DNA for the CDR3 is TGTGCCAGCACCGTCGGGACTAGCGGGAGCACCGATACGCAGTATTTT. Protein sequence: CASTVGTSGSTDTQYF. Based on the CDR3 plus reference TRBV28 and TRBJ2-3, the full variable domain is DVKVTQSSRYLVKRTGEKVFLECVQDMDHENMFWYRQDPGLGLRLIYFSYDVKMKEKGDIPEGYSVSREKKERFSLILESASTNQTSMYLCASTVGTSGSTDTQYFGPGTRLTVL.

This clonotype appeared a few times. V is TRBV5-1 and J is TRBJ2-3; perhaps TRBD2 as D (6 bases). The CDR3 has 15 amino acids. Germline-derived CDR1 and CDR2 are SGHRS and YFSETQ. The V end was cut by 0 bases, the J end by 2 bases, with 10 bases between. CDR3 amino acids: CASSLATSFTDTQYF. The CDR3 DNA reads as TGCGCCAGCAGCTTGGCTACTAGCTTCACAGATACGCAGTATTTT.

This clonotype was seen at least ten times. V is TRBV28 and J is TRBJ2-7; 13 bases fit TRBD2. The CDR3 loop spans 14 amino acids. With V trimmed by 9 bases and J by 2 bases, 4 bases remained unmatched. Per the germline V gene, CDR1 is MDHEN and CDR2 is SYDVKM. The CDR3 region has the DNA TGTGCCAGTAGAGGGACTAGCGGGACCTACGAGCAGTACTTC. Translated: CASRGTSGTYEQYF.

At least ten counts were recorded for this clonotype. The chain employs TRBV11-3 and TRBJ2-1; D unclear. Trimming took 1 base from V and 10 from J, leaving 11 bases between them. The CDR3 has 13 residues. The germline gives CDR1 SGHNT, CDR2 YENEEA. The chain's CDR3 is CASSLGAAEEQFF. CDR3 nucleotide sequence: TGTGCCAGCAGCTTAGGGGCGGCGGAAGAGCAGTTCTTC.

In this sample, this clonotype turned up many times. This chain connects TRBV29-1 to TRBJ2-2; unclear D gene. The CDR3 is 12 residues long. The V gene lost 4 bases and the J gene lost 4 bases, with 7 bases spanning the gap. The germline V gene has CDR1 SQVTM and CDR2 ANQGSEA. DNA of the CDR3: TGCAGCGTTGGTTCCGGCACCGGGGAGCTGTTTTTT. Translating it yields CSVGSGTGELFF.

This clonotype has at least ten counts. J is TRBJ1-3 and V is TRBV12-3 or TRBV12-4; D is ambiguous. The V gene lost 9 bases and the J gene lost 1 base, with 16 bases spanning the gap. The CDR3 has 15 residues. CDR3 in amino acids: CASATFVRSGNTIYF. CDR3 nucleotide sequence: TGTGCCAGTGCGACATTTGTCAGATCTGGAAACACCATATATTTT.

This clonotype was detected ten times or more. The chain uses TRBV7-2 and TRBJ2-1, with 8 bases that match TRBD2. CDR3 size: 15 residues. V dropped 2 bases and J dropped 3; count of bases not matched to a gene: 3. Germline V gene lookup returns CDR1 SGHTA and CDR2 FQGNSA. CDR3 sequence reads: CASSLIAGLYNEQFF. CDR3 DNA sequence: TGTGCCAGCAGCTTAATAGCGGGACTCTACAATGAGCAGTTCTTC.

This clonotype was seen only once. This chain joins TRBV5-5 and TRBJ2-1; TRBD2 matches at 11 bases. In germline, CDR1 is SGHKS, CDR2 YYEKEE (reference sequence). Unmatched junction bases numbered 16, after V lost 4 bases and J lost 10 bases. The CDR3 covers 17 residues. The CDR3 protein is CASSHRSFSGRGGEQFF. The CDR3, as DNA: TGTGCCAGCAGCCATAGATCGTTTAGCGGGAGGGGGGGGGAGCAGTTCTTC.

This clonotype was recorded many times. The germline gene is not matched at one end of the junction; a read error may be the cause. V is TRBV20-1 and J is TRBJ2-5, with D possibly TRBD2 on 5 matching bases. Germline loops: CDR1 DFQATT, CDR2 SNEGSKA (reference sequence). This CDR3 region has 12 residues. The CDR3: CSARGYGETQYF. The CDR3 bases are TGCAGTGCAAGAGGGTACGGAGAGACCCAGTACTTC.

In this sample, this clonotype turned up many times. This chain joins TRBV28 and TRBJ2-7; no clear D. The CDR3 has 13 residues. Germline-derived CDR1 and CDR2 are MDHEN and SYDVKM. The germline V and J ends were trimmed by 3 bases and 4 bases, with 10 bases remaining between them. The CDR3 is CASSFLGNYEQYF. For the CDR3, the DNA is TGTGCCAGCAGTTTTTTGGGTAATTACGAGCAGTACTTC.

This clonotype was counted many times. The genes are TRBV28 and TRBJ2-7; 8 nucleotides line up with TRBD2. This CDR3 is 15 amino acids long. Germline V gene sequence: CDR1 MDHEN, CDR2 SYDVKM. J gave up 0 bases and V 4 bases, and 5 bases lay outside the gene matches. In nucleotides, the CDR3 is TGTGCCAGCAGTTCCCCGGGAGGGACCTCCTACGAGCAGTACTTC. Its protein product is CASSSPGGTSYEQYF.

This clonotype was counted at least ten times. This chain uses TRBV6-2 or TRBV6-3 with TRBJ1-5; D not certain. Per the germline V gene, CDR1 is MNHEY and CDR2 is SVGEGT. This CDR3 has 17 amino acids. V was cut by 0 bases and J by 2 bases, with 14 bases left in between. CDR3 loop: CASSYSRGGVGNQPQHF. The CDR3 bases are TGTGCCAGCAGTTACTCGAGAGGCGGCGTAGGCAATCAGCCCCAGCATTTT.

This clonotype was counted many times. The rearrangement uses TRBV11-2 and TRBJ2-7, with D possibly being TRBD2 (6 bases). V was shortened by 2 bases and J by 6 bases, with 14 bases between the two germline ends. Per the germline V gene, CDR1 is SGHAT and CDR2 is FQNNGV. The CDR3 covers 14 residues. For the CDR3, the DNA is TGTGCCAGCAGCTTAACCGGGAGTGGGCTCGAGCAGTACTTC. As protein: CASSLTGSGLEQYF.

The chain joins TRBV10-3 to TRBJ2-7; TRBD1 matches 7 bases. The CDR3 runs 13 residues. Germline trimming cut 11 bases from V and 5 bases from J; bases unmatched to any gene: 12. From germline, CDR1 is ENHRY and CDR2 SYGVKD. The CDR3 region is CASNPGQDDEQYF. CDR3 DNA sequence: TGTGCCTCGAACCCAGGACAGGACGACGAGCAGTACTTC.

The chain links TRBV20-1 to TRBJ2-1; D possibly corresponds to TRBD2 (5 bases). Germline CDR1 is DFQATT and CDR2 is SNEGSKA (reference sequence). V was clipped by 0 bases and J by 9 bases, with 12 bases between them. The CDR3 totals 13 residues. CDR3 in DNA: TGCAGTGCTAGAGACGGGTCCGGAGGTGAGCAGTTCTTC. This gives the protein CSARDGSGGEQFF.

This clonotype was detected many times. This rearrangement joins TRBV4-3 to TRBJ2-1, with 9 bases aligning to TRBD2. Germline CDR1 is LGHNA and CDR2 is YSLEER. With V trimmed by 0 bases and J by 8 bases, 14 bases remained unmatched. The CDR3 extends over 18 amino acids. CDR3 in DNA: TGCGCCAGCAGCCAAGAATTCGCTAGCGGGAACCTCGGCCATGAGCAGTTCTTC. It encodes CASSQEFASGNLGHEQFF.

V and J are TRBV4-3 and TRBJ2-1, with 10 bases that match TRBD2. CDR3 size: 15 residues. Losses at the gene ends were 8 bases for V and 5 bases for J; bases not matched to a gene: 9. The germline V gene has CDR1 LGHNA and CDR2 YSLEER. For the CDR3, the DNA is TGCGCCAGCGCCCCAGCGGGAGGGTTTAACAATGAGCAGTTCTTC. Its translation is CASAPAGGFNNEQFF.

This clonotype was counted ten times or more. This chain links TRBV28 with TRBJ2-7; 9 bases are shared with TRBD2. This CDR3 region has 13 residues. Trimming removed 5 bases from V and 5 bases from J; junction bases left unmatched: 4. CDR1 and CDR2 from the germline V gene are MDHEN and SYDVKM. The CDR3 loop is CASSRLAGNEQYF. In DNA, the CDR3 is TGTGCCAGCAGTCGCCTAGCGGGAAACGAGCAGTACTTC.

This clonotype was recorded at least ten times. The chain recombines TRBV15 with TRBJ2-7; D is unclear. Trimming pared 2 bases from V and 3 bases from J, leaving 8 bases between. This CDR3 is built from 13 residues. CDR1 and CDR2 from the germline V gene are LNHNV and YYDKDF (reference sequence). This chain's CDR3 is CATSRYSYYEQYF. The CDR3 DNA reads TGTGCCACCAGCAGATACAGTTACTACGAGCAGTACTTC.

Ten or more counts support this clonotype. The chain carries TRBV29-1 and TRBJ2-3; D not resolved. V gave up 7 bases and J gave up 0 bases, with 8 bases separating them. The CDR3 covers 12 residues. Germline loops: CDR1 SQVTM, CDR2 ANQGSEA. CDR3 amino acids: CSAGPSTDTQYF. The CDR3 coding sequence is TGCAGCGCCGGACCTAGCACAGATACGCAGTATTTT.

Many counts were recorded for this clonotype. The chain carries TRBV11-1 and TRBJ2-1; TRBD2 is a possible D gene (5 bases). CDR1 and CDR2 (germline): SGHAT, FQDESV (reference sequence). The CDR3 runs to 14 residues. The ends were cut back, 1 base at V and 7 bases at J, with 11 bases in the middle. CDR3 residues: CASSLVGILNEQFF. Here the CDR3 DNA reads TGTGCCAGCAGCTTAGTCGGGATCTTAAATGAGCAGTTCTTC.

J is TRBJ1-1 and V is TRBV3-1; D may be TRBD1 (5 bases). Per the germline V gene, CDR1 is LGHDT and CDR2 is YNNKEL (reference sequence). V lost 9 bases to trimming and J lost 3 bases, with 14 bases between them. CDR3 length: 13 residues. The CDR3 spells CARDSRVDTEAFF. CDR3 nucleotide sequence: TGTGCCAGAGATAGCAGGGTGGACACTGAAGCTTTCTTT. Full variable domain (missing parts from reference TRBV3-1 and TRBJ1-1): DTAVSQTPKYLVTQMGNDKSIKCEQNLGHDTMYWYKQDSKKFLKIMFSYNNKELIINETVPNRFSPKSPDKAHLNLHINSLELGDSAVYFCARDSRVDTEAFFGQGTRLTVV.

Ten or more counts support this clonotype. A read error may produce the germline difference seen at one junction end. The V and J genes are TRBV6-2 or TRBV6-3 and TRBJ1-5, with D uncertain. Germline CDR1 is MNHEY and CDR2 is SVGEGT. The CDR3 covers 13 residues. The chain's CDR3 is CASTREANQPQHF. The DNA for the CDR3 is TGTGCAAGCACTCGGGAGGCCAATCAGCCCCAGCATTTT.

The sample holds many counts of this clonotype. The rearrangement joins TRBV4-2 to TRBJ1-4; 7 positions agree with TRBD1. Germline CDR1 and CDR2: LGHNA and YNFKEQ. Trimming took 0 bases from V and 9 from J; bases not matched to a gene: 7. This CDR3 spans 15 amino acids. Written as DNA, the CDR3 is TGTGCCAGCAGCCAAGATTCAGGGGGGGATAAAAAACTGTTTTTT. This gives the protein CASSQDSGGDKKLFF.

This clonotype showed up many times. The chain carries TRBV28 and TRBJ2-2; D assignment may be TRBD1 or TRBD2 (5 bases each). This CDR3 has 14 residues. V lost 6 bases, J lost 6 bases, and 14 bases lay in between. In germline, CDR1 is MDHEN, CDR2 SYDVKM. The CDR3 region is CASRTEGSAGELFF. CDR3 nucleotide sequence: TGTGCCAGCAGAACAGAGGGGAGCGCCGGGGAGCTGTTTTTT.

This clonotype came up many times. The CDR3 region has the DNA TGCAGTGCTCACCCTGGGACTAGCGACCTCCAAGAGACCCAGTACTTC. This gives the protein CSAHPGTSDLQETQYF. The chain links TRBV20-1 to TRBJ2-5; 10 bases are shared with TRBD2. V trimming: 5 bases; J trimming: 1 base; junction bases outside the gene matches: 10. Germline lookup yields CDR1 DFQATT and CDR2 SNEGSKA (reference sequence). The CDR3 totals 16 residues.